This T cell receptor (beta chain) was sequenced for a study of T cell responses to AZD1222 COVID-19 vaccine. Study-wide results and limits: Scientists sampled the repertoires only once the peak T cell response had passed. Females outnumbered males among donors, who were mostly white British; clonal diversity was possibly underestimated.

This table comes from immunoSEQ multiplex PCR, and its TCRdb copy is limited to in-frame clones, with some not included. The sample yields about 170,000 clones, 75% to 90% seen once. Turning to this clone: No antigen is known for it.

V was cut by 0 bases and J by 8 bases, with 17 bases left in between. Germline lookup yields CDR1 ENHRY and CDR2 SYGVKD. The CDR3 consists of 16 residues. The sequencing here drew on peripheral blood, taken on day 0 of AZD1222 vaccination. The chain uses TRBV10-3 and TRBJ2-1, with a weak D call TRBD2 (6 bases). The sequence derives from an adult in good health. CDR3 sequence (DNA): TGTGCCATCAGTGAGTCGACTTACATCGGAGGGGATGAGCAGTTCTTC. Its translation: CAISESTYIGGDEQFF.